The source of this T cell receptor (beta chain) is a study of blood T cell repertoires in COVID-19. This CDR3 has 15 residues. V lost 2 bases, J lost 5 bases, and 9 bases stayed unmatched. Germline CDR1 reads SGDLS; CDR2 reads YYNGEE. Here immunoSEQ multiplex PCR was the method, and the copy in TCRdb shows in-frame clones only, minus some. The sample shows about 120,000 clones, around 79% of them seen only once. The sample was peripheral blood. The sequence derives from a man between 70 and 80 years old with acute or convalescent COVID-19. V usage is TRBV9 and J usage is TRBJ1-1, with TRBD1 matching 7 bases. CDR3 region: CASSVGAQGLTEAFF. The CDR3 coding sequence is TGTGCCAGCAGCGTCGGCGCACAGGGGTTGACTGAAGCTTTCTTT.